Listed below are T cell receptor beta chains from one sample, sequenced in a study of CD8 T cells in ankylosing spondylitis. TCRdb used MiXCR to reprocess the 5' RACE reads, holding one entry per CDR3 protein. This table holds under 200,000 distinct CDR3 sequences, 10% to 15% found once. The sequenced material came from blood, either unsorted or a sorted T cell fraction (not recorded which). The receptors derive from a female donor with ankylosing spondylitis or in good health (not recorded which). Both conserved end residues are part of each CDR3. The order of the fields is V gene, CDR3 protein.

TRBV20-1 CSARDPFYDTGELFF
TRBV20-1 CSASGTGSGVVSTEAFF
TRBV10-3 CAISYTTGSGTEAFF
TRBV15 CATSRETENSPLHF
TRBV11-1 CASSLGSMTGTGLNEQFF
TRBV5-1 CASRGQANTGELFF
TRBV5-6 CASGQGIETQYF
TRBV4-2 CASSQDGGLVQYNEQFF
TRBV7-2 CASSYDRPPSLYEQYF
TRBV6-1 CASSAGLYTGELFF
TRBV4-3 CASSQTLQEPTDTQYF
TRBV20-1 CSDPQRTSGLNTGELFF
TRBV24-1 CATSAGSYEQYF
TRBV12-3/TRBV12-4 CASSFRAGLAKNIQYF
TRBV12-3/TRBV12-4 CASSLKRLGTSNQPQHF
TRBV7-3 CASSPQGLAADIERNEQFF
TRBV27 CASRDLGGGETQYF
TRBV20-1 CSARDSQGRGDTEAFF
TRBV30 CAWSFTGMGYGYTF
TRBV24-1 CATSVGTYSNQPQHF
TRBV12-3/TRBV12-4 CASSFTGLNQPQHF
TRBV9 CASSAARGQVAGYTF
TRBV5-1 CASSLVAGGRTNTGELFF
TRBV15 CATESNYEQYF
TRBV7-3 CASSLNPSVVETQYF
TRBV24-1 CATSRDRSYNEQFF
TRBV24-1 CATSEAHEQYF
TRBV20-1 CSGAKGEANYGYTF
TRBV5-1 CASSFLGGAQNEQFF
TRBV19 CASSIQAGNQPQHF
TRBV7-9 CASSSTLMGEAFF
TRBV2 CASSQGLASSYNEQFF
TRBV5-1 CASSLIGTGGDTQYF
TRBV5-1 CASSLDSFREKLFF
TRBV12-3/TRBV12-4 CASSFSRSGGALF